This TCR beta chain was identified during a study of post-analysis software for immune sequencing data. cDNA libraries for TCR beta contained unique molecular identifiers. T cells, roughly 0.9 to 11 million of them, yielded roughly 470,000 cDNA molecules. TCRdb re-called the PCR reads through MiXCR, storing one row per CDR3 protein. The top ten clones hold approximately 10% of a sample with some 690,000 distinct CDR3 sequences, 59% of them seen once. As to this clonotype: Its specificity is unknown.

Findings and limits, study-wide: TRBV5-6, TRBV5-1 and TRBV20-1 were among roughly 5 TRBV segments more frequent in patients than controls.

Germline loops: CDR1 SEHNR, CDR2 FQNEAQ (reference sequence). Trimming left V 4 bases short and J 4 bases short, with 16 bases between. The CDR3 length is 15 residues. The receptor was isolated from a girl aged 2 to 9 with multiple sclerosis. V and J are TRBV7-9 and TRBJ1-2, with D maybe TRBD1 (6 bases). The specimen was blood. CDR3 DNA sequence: TGTGCCAGCAGCTCCTCTAAGCCGGGGGCCTATGGCTACACCTTC. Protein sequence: CASSSSKPGAYGYTF.